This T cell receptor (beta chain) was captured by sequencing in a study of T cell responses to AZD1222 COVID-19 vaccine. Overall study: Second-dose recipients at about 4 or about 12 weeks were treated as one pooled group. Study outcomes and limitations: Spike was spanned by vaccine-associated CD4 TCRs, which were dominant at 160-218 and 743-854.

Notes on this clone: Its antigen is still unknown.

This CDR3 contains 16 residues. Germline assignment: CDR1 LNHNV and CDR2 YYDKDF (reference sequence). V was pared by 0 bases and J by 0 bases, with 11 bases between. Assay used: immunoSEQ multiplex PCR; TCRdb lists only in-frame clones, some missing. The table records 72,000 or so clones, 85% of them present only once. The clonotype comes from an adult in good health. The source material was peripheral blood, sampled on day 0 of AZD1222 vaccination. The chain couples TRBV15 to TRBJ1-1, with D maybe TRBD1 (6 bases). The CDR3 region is CATSRDGDTLNTEAFF. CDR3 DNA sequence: TGTGCCACCAGCAGAGATGGGGACACTCTGAACACTGAAGCTTTCTTT.